This T cell receptor (beta chain) was sequenced for a study of Ad26.COV2.S vaccination and SARS-CoV-2 variants. Study in general: A participant enrolled in the COV1001 Ad26.COV2.S trial arm provided the sample. Donor got 5x10^10 or 1x10^11 viral particles of Ad26.COV2.S.

This CDR3 region has 12 residues. Germline assignment: CDR1 SGDLS and CDR2 YYNGEE. V dropped 2 bases and J dropped 3 bases, with 2 bases sitting between them. Profiling relied on immunoSEQ multiplex PCR, and the TCRdb table lists in-frame clones only, not all of them. Counted here are about 680,000 clones, 70% to 90% occurring once; the ten biggest clones make up over 1.3%. Described treatment: around 19 received Ad26.COV2.S at low or high dose, single or two shots; 5 received placebo; per-sample allocation not given. The samples date from day 63 after the first vaccine or placebo injection. The TCR sequence derives from a person between 18 and 65 years old who received the Ad26.COV2.S COVID-19 vaccine or a placebo. This sequence joins TRBV9 and TRBJ2-2, with D uncertain. Sequenced material: peripheral blood, taken in a trial of Ad26.COV2.S vaccine versus placebo. The CDR3 DNA sequence: TGTGCCAGCAGCGTTTACACCGGGGAGCTGTTTTTT. Translated, it gives CASSVYTGELFF.